This T cell receptor beta chain originates from a study of cytomegalovirus exposure and HLA in healthy donors. The CDR3 sequence is 16 residues long. Germline CDR1 SGHTA, CDR2 FQGNSA. Losses at the gene ends were 4 bases for V and 2 bases for J; bases not matched to a gene: 8. Nominally healthy donors provided the samples, though records likely missed some immune exposures. This PCR relied on a set of 60 Vbeta primers and 13 Jbeta primers. Assay used: immunoSEQ multiplex PCR; TCRdb lists only in-frame clones, some missing. The table records roughly 190,000 clones, around 85% of them present only once. As concerns this clone: Antigen unknown.

Overall study findings and caveats: Most TCRs appeared rarely, but some public TCRs recurred in many donors. According to the study, roughly 160 TCR beta chains were cytomegalovirus-associated.

V and J are TRBV7-2 and TRBJ2-1; 7 bases are a match to TRBD1. Sequenced sample: PBMCs. The sequence came from a man between 45 and 60 years old in good health and CMV-seronegative. The CDR3 nucleotides read TGTGCCAGCAGCTCCCTCGACAGGGACGCCTACAATGAGCAGTTCTTC. Its translation: CASSSLDRDAYNEQFF. Full variable domain (missing parts from reference TRBV7-2 and TRBJ2-1): GAGVSQSPSNKVTEKGKDVELRCDPISGHTALYWYRQSLGQGLEFLIYFQGNSAPDKSGLPSDRFSAERTGGSVSTLTIQRTQQEDSAVYLCASSSLDRDAYNEQFFGPGTRLTVL.